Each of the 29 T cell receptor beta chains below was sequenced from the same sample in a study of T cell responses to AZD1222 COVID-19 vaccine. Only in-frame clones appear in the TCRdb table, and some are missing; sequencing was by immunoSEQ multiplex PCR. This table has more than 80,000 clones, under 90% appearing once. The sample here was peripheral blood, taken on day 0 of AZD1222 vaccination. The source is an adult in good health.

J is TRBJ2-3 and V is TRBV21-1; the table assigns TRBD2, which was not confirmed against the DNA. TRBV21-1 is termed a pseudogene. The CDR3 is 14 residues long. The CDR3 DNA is TGTGCCGTACCCCTAGGCCCCCGCACAGATACGCAGTATTTT. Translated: CAVPLGPRTDTQYF.

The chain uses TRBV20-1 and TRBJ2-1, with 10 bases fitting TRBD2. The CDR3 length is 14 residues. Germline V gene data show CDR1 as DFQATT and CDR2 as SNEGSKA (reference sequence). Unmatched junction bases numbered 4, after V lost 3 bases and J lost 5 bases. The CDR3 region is CSASPSGGDNEQFF. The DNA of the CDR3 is TGCAGTGCTAGTCCCAGCGGGGGGGACAATGAGCAGTTCTTC.

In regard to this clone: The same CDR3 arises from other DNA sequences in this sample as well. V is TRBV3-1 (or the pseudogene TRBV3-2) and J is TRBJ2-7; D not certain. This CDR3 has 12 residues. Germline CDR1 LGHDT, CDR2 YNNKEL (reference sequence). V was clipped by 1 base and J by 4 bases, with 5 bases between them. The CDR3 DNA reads TGTGCCAGCAGCCAAGGACCGTACGAGCAGTACTTC. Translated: CASSQGPYEQYF.

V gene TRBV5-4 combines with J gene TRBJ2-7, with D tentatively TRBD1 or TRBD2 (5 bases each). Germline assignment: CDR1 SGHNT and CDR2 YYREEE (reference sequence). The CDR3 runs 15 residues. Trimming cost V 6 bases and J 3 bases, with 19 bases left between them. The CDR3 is CASKKGDAEYYEQYF. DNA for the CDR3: TGTGCCAGCAAAAAAGGGGACGCGGAATACTACGAGCAGTACTTC.

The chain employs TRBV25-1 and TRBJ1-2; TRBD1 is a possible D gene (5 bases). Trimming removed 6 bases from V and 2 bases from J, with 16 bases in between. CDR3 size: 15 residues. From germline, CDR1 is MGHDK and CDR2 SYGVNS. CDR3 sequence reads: CASSPPGTGNYGYTF. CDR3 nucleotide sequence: TGTGCCAGCAGCCCCCCCGGGACGGGGAACTATGGCTACACCTTC.

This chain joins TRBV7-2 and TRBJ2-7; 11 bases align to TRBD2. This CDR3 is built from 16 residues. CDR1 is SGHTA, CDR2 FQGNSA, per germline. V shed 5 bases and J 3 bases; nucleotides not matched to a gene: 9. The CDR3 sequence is CASSTLTSGALYEQYF. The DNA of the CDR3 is TGTGCCAGCAGCACCCTGACTAGCGGGGCCCTCTACGAGCAGTACTTC.

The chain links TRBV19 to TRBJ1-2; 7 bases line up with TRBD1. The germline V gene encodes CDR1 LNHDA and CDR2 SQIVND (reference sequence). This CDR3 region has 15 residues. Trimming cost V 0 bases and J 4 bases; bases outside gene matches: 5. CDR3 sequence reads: CASSIDVSGGYGYTF. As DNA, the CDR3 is TGTGCCAGTAGTATAGATGTCTCAGGGGGCTATGGCTACACCTTC. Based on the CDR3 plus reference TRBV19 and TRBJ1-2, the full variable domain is DGGITQSPKYLFRKEGQNVTLSCEQNLNHDAMYWYRQDPGQGLRLIYYSQIVNDFQKGDIAEGYSVSREKKESFPLTVTSAQKNPTAFYLCASSIDVSGGYGYTFGSGTRLTVV.

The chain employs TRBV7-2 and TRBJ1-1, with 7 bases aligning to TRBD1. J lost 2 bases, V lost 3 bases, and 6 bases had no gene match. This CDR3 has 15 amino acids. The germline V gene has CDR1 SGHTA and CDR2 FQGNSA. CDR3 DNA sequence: TGTGCCAGCAGCTTCAGGGGGGGAATCAACACTGAAGCTTTCTTT. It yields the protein CASSFRGGINTEAFF.

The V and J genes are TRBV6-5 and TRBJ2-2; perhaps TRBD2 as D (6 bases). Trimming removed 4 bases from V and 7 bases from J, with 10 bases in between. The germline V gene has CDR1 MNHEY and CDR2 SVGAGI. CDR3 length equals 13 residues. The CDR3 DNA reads TGTGCCAGCAGTTTAGCGGCGCTCGGGGAGCTGTTTTTT. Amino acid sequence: CASSLAALGELFF.

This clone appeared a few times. The CDR3: CASSSPRGASYEQYF. CDR3 nucleotides: TGTGCCAGCAGTTCTCCTAGGGGGGCTTCCTACGAGCAGTACTTC. The V gene is TRBV6-2 or TRBV6-3, the J gene TRBJ2-7, with D tentatively TRBD1 or TRBD2 (6 bases each). This CDR3 is built from 15 residues. Trimming pared 4 bases from V and 1 base from J, leaving 14 bases between. Germline CDR1 MNHEY, CDR2 SVGEGT.

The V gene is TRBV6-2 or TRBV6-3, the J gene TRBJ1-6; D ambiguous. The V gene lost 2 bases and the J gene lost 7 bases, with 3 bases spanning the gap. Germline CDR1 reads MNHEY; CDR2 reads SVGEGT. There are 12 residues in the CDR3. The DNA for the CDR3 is TGTGCCAGCAGTTACGCGAATTCACCCCTCCACTTT. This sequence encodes CASSYANSPLHF.

The CDR3 bases are TGTGCCAGCGAATCGGGGGGCGACCAGCCCCAGCATTTT. It specifies CASESGGDQPQHF. This rearrangement joins TRBV12-3 or TRBV12-4 to TRBJ1-5; D is possibly TRBD1 (6 bases). V shed 8 bases and J shed 7 bases, with 15 bases lying between them. The CDR3 is 13 residues long.

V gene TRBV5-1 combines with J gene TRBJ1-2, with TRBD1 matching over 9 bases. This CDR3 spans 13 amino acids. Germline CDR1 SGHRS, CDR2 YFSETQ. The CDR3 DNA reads TGCGCTACCGGTACAGGGACAGGGTATGGCTACACCTTC. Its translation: CATGTGTGYGYTF. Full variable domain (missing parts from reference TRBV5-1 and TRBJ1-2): KAGVTQTPRYLIKTRGQQVTLSCSPISGHRSVSWYQQTPGQGLQFLFEYFSETQRNKGNFPGRFSGRQFSNSRSEMNVSTLELGDSALYLCATGTGTGYGYTFGSGTRLTVV.

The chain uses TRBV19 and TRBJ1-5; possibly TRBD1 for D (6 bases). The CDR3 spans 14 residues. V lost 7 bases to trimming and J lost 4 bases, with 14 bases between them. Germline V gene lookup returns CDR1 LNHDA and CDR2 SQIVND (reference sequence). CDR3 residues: CASTRTEGNQPQHF. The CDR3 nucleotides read TGTGCCAGTACCAGGACAGAAGGGAATCAGCCCCAGCATTTT.

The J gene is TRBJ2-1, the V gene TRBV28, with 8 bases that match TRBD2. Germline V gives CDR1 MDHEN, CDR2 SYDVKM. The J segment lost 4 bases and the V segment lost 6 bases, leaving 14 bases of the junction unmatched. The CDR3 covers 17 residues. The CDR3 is CASSPRPGLVGYNEQFF. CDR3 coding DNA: TGTGCCAGCAGCCCCCGTCCGGGACTAGTAGGTTACAATGAGCAGTTCTTC.

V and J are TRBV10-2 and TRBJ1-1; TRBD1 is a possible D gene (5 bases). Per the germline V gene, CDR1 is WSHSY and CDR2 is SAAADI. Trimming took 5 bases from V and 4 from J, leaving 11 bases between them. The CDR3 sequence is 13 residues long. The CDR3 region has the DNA TGCGCCAGCAGTATTGGCAGGGCCACTGAAGCTTTCTTT. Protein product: CASSIGRATEAFF.

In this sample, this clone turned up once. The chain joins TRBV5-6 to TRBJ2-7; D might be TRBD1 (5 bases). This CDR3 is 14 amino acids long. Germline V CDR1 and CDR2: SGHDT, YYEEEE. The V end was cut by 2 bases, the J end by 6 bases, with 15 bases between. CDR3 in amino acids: CASSLGASGSEQYF. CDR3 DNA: TGTGCCAGCAGCTTAGGGGCCTCAGGGTCCGAGCAGTACTTC.

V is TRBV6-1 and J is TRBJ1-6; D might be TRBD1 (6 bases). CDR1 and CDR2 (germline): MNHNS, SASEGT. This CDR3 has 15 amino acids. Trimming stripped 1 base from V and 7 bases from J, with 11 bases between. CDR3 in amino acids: CASSEVLGANSPLHF. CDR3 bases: TGTGCCAGCAGTGAAGTTTTGGGGGCCAATTCACCCCTCCACTTT.

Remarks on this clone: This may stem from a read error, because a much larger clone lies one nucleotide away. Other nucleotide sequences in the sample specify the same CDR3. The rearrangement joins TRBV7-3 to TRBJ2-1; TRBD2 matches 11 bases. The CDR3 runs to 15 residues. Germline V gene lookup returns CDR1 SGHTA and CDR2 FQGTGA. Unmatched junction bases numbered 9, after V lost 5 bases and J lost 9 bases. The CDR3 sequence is CASSLSGLAGGEQFF. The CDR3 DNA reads TGTGCCAGCAGCCTCAGCGGGCTAGCGGGAGGTGAGCAGTTCTTC.

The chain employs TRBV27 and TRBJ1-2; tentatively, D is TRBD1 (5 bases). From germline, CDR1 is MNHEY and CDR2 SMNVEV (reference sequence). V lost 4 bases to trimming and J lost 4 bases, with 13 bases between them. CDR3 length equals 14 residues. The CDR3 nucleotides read TGTGCCAGCAGTTCGTTGGGACCTGCCTATGGCTACACCTTC. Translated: CASSSLGPAYGYTF.

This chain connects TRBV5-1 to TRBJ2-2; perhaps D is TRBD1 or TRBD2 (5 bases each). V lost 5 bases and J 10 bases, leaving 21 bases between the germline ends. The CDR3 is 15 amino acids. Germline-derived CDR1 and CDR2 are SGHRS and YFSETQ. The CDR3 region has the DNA TGCGCCAGCAGACTAGGGACCGTCGAACGACTGGAGCTGTTTTTT. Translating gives CASRLGTVERLELFF. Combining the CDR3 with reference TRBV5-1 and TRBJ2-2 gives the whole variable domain KAGVTQTPRYLIKTRGQQVTLSCSPISGHRSVSWYQQTPGQGLQFLFEYFSETQRNKGNFPGRFSGRQFSNSRSEMNVSTLELGDSALYLCASRLGTVERLELFFGEGSRLTVL.

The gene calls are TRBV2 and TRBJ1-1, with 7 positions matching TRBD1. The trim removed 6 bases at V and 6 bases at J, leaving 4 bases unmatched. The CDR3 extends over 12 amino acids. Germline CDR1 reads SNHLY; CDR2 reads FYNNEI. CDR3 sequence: CASRGGTAEAFF. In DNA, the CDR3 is TGTGCCAGCAGGGGAGGGACAGCTGAAGCTTTCTTT.

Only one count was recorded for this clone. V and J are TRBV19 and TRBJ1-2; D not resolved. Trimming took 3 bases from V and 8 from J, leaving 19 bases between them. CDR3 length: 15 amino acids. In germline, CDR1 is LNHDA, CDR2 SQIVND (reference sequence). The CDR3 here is CASSMVRAAKTGYTF. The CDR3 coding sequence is TGTGCCAGTAGTATGGTCCGGGCGGCGAAGACGGGCTACACCTTC.

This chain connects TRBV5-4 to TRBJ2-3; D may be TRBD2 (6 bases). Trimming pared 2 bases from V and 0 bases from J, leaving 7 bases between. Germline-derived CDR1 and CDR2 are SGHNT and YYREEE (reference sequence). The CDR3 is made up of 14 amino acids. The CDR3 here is CASSFSGSTDTQYF. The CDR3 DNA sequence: TGTGCCAGCAGCTTCAGCGGGAGCACAGATACGCAGTATTTT.

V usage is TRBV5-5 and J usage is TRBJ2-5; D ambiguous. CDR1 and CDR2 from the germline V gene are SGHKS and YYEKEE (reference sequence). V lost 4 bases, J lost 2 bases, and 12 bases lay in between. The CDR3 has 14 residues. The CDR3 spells CASSPDGFQETQYF. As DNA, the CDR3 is TGTGCCAGCAGCCCGGATGGGTTTCAAGAGACCCAGTACTTC. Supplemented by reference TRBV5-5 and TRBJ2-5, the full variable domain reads DAGVTQSPTHLIKTRGQQVTLRCSPISGHKSVSWYQQVLGQGPQFIFQYYEKEERGRGNFPDRFSARQFPNYSSELNVNALLLGDSALYLCASSPDGFQETQYFGPGTRLLVL.

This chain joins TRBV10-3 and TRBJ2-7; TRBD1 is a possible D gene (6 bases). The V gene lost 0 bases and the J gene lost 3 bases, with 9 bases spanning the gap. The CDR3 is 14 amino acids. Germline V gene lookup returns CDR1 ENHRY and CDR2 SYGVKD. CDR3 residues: CAISESRGSYEQYF. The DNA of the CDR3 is TGTGCCATCAGTGAGTCCAGGGGAAGCTACGAGCAGTACTTC.

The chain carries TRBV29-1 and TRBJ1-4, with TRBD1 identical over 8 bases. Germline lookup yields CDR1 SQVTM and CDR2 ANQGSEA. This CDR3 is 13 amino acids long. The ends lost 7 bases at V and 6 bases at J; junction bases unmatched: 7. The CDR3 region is CSAQDRADEKLFF. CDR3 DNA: TGCAGCGCGCAGGACAGGGCCGATGAAAAACTGTTTTTT.

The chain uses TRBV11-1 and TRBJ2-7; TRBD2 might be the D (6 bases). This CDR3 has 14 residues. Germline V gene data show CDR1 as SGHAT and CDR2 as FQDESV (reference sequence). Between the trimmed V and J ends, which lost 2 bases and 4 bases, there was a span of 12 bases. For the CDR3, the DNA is TGTGCCAGCAGCTTAACGGGACTTGAATACGAGCAGTACTTC. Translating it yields CASSLTGLEYEQYF.

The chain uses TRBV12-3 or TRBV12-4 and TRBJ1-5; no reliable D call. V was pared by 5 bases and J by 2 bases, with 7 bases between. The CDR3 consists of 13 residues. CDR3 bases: TGTGCCAGCAGTCTTTTTGGCAATCAGCCCCAGCATTTT. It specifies CASSLFGNQPQHF.